This entry describes one TCR beta chain. The sample originates from a study of T cell changes during pregnancy in multiple sclerosis. This CDR3 is built from 16 residues. V dropped 1 base and J dropped 3; count of bases not matched to a gene: 5. In germline, CDR1 is SGHTA, CDR2 FQGNSA. Data came from immunoSEQ multiplex PCR; TCRdb stores just in-frame clones and leaves some out. The top ten clones hold 0.86% of a sample with 73,000 or so clones, roughly 89% of them seen once. The sample here was peripheral blood, taken in the second trimester of pregnancy. The TCR comes from a female donor with multiple sclerosis, enrolled in a pregnancy study. This chain connects TRBV7-2 to TRBJ1-3; 8 nucleotides line up with TRBD1. Here the CDR3 reads CASSLGGQASGNTIYF. The CDR3 DNA sequence: TGTGCCAGCAGCTTAGGGGGACAGGCAAGTGGAAACACCATATATTTT. The full variable domain, in which reference TRBV7-2 and TRBJ1-3 provide the parts outside the CDR3, is GAGVSQSPSNKVTEKGKDVELRCDPISGHTALYWYRQSLGQGLEFLIYFQGNSAPDKSGLPSDRFSAERTGGSVSTLTIQRTQQEDSAVYLCASSLGGQASGNTIYFGEGSWLTVV.